This T cell receptor (beta chain) was captured by sequencing in a study of identical twins. Healthy Caucasians provided all donations. TCRdb re-called the 5' RACE reads with MiXCR, one entry per CDR3 protein. The data contain a few hundred thousand distinct CDR3 sequences, over 9.5% of them seen just once; the ten biggest clones take up 4% to 5%. V shed 8 bases, J shed 2 bases, and the junction held 5 bases outside the gene matches. Germline CDR1 MNHEY, CDR2 SMNVEV (reference sequence). The CDR3 totals 13 residues. General study points: In cord blood, abundant beta clonotypes had fewer insertions; memory showed no trend.

This clonotype was observed at least ten times. The antigen remains unidentified. These records were also assigned to another study, of yellow fever vaccine responses in identical twins.

The gene calls are TRBV27 and TRBJ2-7, with TRBD1 matching 8 bases. The source is a woman between 18 and 29 years old in good health. The sample consisted of memory (CD45RO+) T cells sorted from blood. The chain's CDR3 is CASRGQATYEQYF. The CDR3 DNA reads as TGTGCCAGCCGGGGACAGGCCACCTACGAGCAGTACTTC.